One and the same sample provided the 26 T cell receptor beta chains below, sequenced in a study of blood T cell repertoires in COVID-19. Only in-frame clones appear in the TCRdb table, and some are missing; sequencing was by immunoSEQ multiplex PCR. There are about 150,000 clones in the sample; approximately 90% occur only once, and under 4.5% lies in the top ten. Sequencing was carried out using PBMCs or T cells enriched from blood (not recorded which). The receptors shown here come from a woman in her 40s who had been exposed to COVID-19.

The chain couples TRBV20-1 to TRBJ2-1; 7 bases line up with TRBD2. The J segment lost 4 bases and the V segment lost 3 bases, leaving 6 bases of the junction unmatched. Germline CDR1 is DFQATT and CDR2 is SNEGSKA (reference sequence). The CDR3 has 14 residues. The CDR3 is CSASFPSGYNEQFF. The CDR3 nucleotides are TGCAGTGCTAGTTTCCCTAGCGGATACAATGAGCAGTTCTTC.

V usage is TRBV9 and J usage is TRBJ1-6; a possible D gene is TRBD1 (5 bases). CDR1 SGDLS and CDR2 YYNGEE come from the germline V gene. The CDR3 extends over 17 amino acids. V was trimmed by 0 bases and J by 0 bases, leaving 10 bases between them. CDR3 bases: TGTGCCAGCAGCGTAGAGGCAGGGCGCTCCTATAATTCACCCCTCCACTTT. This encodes CASSVEAGRSYNSPLHF.

CDR3 nucleotide sequence: TGTGCCAGTAGTTTTAAACACTATAGCAATCAGCCCCAGCATTTT. Residues: CASSFKHYSNQPQHF. The chain couples TRBV19 to TRBJ1-5; no firm D call. Trimming left V 5 bases short and J 0 bases short, with 11 bases between. Germline CDR1 LNHDA, CDR2 SQIVND (reference sequence). The CDR3 loop spans 15 amino acids.

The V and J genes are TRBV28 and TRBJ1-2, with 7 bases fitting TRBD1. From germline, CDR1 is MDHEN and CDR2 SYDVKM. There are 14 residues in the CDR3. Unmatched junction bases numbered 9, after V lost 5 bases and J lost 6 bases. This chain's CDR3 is CASSPDREYDGYTF. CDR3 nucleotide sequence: TGTGCCAGCAGTCCAGACAGGGAGTATGATGGCTACACCTTC.

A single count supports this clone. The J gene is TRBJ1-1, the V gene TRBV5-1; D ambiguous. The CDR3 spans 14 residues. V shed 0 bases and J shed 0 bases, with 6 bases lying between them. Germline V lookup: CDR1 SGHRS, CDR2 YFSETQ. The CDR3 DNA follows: TGCGCCAGCAGCTTGGCGTCTGTGAACACTGAAGCTTTCTTT. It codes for CASSLASVNTEAFF.

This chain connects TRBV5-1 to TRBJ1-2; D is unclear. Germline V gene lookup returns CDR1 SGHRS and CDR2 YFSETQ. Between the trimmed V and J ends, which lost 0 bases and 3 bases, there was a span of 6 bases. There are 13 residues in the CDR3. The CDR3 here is CASSLDRDYGYTF. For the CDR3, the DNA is TGCGCCAGCAGCTTGGACCGAGACTATGGCTACACCTTC.

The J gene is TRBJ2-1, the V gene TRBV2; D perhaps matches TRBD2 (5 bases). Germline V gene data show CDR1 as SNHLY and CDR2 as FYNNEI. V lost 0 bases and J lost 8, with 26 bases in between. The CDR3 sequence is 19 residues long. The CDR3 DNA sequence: TGTGCCAGCAGTGAAGCGGAAGCGGAACTCCACAAAGAAGGCTATGAGCAGTTCTTC. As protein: CASSEAEAELHKEGYEQFF. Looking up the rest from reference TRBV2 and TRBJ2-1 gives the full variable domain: EPEVTQTPSHQVTQMGQEVILRCVPISNHLYFYWYRQILGQKVEFLVSFYNNEISEKSEIFDDQFSVERPDGSNFTLKIRSTKLEDSAMYFCASSEAEAELHKEGYEQFFGPGTRLTVL.

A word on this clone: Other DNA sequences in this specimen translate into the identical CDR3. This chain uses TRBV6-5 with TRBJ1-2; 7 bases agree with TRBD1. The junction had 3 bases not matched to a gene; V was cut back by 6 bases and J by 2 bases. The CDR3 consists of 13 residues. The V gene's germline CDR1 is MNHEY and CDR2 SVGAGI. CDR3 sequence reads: CASSLTGNYGYTF. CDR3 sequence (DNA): TGTGCCAGCAGCCTGACAGGGAACTATGGCTACACCTTC.

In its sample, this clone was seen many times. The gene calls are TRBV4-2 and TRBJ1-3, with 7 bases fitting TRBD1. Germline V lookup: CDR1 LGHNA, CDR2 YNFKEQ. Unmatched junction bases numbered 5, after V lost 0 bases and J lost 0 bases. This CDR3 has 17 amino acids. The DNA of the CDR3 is TGTGCCAGCAGCCAAGATCGGGAGGGGGCCTCTGGAAACACCATATATTTT. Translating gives CASSQDREGASGNTIYF.

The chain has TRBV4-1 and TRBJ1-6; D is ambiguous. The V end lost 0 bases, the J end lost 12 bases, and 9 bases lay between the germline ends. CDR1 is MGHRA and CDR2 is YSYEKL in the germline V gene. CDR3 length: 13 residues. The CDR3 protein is CASSQEGREPLHF. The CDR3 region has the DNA TGCGCCAGCAGCCAAGAAGGGAGGGAACCCCTCCACTTT.

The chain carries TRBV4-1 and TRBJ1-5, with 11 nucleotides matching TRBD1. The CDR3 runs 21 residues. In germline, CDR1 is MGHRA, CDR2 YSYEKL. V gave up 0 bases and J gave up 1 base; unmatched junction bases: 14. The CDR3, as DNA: TGCGCCAGCAGCCAAGAGGCACCGGACAGGGGGCTATGGGGGAGCAATCAGCCCCAGCATTTT. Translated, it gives CASSQEAPDRGLWGSNQPQHF.

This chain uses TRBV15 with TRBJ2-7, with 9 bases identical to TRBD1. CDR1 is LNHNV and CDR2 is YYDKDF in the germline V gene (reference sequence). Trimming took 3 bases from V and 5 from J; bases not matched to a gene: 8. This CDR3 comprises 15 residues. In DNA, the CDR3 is TGTGCCACCAGCAGGGGGGGACAGGGAAGAGACGAGCAGTACTTC. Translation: CATSRGGQGRDEQYF.

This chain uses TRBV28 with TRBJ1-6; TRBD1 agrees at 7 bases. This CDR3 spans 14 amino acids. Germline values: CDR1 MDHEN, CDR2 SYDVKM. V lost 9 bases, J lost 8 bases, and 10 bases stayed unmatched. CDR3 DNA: TGTGCCAGTCAAGAGACAGGGACGGATTCACCCCTCCACTTT. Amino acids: CASQETGTDSPLHF.

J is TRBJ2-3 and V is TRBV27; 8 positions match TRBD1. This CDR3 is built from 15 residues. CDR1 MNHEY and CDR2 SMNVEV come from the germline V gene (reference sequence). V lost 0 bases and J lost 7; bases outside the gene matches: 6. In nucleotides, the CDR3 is TGTGCCAGCAGTTTATCGACAGGGGTCGGAAATACGCAGTATTTT. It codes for CASSLSTGVGNTQYF.

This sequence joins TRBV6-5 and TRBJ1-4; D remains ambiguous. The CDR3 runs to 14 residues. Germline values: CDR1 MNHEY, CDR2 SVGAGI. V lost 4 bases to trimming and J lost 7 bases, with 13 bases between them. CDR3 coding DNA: TGTGCCAGCAGTTTCAGAGCAACGGGTGAAAAACTGTTTTTT. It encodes CASSFRATGEKLFF.

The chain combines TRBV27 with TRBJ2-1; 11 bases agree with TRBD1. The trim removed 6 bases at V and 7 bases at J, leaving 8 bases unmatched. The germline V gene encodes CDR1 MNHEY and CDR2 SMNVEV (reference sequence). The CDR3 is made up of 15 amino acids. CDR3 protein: CASSPDRGRVNEQFF. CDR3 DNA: TGTGCCAGCAGCCCGGACAGGGGGCGCGTGAATGAGCAGTTCTTC.

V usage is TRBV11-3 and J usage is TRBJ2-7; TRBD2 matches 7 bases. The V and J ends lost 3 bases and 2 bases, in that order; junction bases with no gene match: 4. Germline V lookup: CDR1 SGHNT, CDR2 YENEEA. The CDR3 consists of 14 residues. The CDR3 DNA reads TGTGCCAGCAGCTTTGCTAGCGGCCCCTACGAGCAGTACTTC. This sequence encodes CASSFASGPYEQYF.

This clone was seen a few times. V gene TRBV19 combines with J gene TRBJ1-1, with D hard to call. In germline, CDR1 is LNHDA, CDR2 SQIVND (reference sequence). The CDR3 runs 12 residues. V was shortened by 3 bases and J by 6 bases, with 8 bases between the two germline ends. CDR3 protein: CASSISPAEAFF. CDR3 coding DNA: TGTGCCAGTAGTATCTCTCCGGCTGAAGCTTTCTTT.

The CDR3 reads CASSSTGTGNTIYF. CDR3 nucleotides: TGTGCCAGCAGTTCGACAGGGACTGGAAACACCATATATTTT. This sequence joins TRBV6-5 and TRBJ1-3; TRBD1 aligns across 7 bases. The CDR3 consists of 14 residues. The V segment lost 4 bases and the J segment 2 bases; nucleotides outside the gene matches: 2. Germline loops: CDR1 MNHEY, CDR2 SVGAGI.

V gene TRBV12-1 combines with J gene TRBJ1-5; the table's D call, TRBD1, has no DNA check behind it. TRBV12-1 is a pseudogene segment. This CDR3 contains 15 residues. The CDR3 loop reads CASSFRHISNQPQHF. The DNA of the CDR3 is TGTGCCAGCAGCTTTCGCCACATCAGCAATCAGCCCCAGCATTTT.

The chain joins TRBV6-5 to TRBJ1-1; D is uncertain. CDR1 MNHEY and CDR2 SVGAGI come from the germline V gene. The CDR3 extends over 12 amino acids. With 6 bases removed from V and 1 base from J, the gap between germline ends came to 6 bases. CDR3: CASSLKNTEAFF. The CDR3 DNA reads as TGTGCCAGCAGCCTTAAGAACACTGAAGCTTTCTTT.

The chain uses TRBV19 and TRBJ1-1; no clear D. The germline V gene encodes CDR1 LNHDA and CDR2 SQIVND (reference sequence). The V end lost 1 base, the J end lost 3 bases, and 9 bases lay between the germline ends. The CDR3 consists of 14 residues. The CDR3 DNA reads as TGTGCCAGTAGTATAGTGGAGGGTTACACTGAAGCTTTCTTT. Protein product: CASSIVEGYTEAFF. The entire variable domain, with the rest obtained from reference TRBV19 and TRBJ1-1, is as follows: DGGITQSPKYLFRKEGQNVTLSCEQNLNHDAMYWYRQDPGQGLRLIYYSQIVNDFQKGDIAEGYSVSREKKESFPLTVTSAQKNPTAFYLCASSIVEGYTEAFFGQGTRLTVV.

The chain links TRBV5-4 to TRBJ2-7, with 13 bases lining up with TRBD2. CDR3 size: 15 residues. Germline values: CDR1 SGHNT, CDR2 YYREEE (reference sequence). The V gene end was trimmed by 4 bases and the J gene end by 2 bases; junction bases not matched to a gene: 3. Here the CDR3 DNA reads TGTGCCAGCAGCCCCGGGACTAGCGGGACCTACGAGCAGTACTTC. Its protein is CASSPGTSGTYEQYF. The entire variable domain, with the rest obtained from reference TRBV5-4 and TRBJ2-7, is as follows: ETGVTQSPTHLIKTRGQQVTLRCSSQSGHNTVSWYQQALGQGPQFIFQYYREEENGRGNFPPRFSGLQFPNYSSELNVNALELDDSALYLCASSPGTSGTYEQYFGPGTRLTVT.

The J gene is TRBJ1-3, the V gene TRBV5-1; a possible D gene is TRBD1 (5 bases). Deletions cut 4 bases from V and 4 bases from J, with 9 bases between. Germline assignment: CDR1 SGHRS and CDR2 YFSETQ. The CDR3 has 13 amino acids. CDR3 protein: CASSPNRGNTIYF. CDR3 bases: TGCGCCAGCAGCCCGAACAGGGGAAACACCATATATTTT.

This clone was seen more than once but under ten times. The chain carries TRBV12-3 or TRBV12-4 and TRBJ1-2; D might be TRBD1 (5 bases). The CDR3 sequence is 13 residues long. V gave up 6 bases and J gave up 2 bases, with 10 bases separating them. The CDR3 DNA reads TGTGCCAGCAGGATGGACAAGAACTATGGCTACACCTTC. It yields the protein CASRMDKNYGYTF.

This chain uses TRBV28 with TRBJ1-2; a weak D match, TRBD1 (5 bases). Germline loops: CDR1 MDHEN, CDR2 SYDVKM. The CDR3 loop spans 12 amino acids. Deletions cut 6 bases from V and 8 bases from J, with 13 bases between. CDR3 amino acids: CASSLQGEGYTF. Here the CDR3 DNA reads TGTGCCAGCAGCCTCCAGGGTGAAGGCTACACCTTC.